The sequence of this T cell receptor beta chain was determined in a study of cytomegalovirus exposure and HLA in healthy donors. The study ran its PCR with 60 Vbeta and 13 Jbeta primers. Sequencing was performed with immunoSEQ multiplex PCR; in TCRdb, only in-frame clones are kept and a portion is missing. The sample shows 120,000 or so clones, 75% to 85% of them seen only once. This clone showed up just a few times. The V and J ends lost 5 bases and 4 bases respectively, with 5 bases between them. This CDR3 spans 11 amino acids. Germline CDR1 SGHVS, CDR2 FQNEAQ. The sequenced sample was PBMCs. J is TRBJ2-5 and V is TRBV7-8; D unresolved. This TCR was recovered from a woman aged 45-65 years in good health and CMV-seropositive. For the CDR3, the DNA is TGTGCCAGCAGCATCTTAGAGACCCAGTACTTC. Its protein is CASSILETQYF.